This paragraph reports one TCR beta chain. This sample is part of a study of T cell changes during pregnancy in multiple sclerosis. The assay was immunoSEQ multiplex PCR, and TCRdb's table has in-frame clones only and misses some. The sample includes approximately 50,000 clones, roughly 92% of them seen just once. Germline CDR1 and CDR2: MRHNA and SNTAGT. This CDR3 has 13 amino acids. V shed 5 bases, J shed 6 bases, and the junction held 5 bases outside the gene matches. The sequence came from a female donor with multiple sclerosis, enrolled in a pregnancy study. The chain combines TRBV6-4 with TRBJ2-7; 9 bases are shared with TRBD1. The material was CD4+ T cells from peripheral blood mononuclear cells, obtained in the third trimester of pregnancy. CDR3 in amino acids: CASSSRQGGEQYF. For the CDR3, the DNA is TGTGCCAGCAGTTCCCGACAGGGGGGCGAGCAGTACTTC.